This TCR beta chain was sequenced for a study of human T cells and chemical hapten exposure. Study as a whole: Weekly scalp doses of diphenylcyclopropenone were given to patients during the approximately 25-week study. Small discrepancies in pooled library volume mainly accounted for the varying TCR yields per sample.

TCRdb called the RACE reads again in MiXCR, with one record for every CDR3 protein. The table records some 380,000 distinct CDR3 sequences, 4% to 5.5% of them present only once. Germline loops: CDR1 LGHNA, CDR2 YNFKEQ. V lost 0 bases and J lost 7, with 16 bases in between. This CDR3 comprises 15 residues. Time point given: patch test 1, 2 weeks after DPC sensitization. The sample's treatment: therapeutic diphenylcyclopropenone sensitization with weekly scalp DPC. This rearrangement joins TRBV4-2 to TRBJ2-7, with D possibly TRBD2 on 5 matching bases. The TCR was taken from a woman aged 45-59 years with alopecia areata. Some clones in this sample may be carry-over from other donors' samples. Sample: whole blood, taken in connection with sensitization to the hapten diphenylcyclopropenone (DPC). The CDR3 here is CASSQEWQAGFEQYF. The CDR3 bases are TGTGCCAGCAGCCAAGAGTGGCAGGCGGGTTTTGAGCAGTACTTC.